The rows below give T cell receptor beta chains drawn from one sample of a study of somatic mutations in cytotoxic T cells in rheumatoid arthritis. Using immunoSEQ multiplex PCR, the repertoire was profiled, and TCRdb retains in-frame clones only, with some absent. In the table there are some 11,000 clones, about 80% of which are singletons. Sequenced input: CD8+ T cells sorted from blood. The receptor set was obtained from a woman in her sixties with rheumatoid arthritis. Both conserved end residues are part of each CDR3. The D gene is left open where the match is weak. Size tells how often a clone was seen (once, few, many) or the class of an expanded clone, and some rows leave it out.

-,-,TRBJ2-3,TRBV6-4,TGTGCCAGCAGTGACTCCCGCGGGAGCACAGATACGCAGTATTTT,CASSDSRGSTDTQYF
TRBD1,-,TRBJ1-5,TRBV7-6,TGTGCCAGCAGCTTAGAGACAGGGCGTGGGCAGCCCCAGCATTTT,CASSLETGRGQPQHF
TRBD2,-,TRBJ2-7,TRBV29-1,TGCAGCGTTGAATCCGGGAGGGGCTCCTACGAGCAGTACTTC,CSVESGRGSYEQYF
TRBD1,-,TRBJ2-7,TRBV27,TGTGCCAGCAGTTCGCCCTGGGGGCAGGGGGCTTACGAGCAGTACTTC,CASSSPWGQGAYEQYF
TRBD1,-,TRBJ1-5,TRBV11-3,TGTGCCAGCAGCCCACAAGGACAGGGGGATCAGCCCCAGCATTTT,CASSPQGQGDQPQHF
TRBD2,-,TRBJ2-1,TRBV28,TGTGCCAGCAGTTCGACTAGCGGGAACAATGAGCAGTTCTTC,CASSSTSGNNEQFF
TRBD1,-,TRBJ1-4,TRBV5-6,TGTGCCAGCAGCCGAAACAGGGGTTCGTATAATGAAAAACTGTTTTTT,CASSRNRGSYNEKLFF
-,-,TRBJ2-2,TRBV7-9,TGTGCCAGCAGCCCGCCCCTCCTAAGCTCCGGGGAGCTGTTTTTT,CASSPPLLSSGELFF
-,-,TRBJ2-5,TRBV28,TGTGCCAGCAGTCCCCTACGAGGGATAGAGACCCAGTACTTC,CASSPLRGIETQYF
TRBD2,-,TRBJ2-1,TRBV15,TGTGCCACCAGCGGGACTAGCGGGAGCAATGAGCAGTTCTTC,CATSGTSGSNEQFF
TRBD1,-,TRBJ2-7,TRBV7-2,TGTGCCAGCAGCTCGGTACCGGGACAGGGGTCCGAGCAGTACTTC,CASSSVPGQGSEQYF
TRBD1,few,TRBJ1-2,TRBV4-1,TGCGCCAGCAGCCAATGGGGACAGGGACCCTATGGCTACACCTTC,CASSQWGQGPYGYTF
-,-,TRBJ2-5,TRBV7-6,TGTGCCAGCAGCTTAGTCGGGATCGCGGAGACCCAGTACTTC,CASSLVGIAETQYF
-,once,TRBJ2-7,TRBV7-9,TGTGCCAGCAGCTTAGCTCTCCAAAGCGACGAGCAGTACTTC,CASSLALQSDEQYF
-,-,TRBJ1-1,TRBV6-5,TGTGCCAGCAGTATCGGGACAGAAGCTTTCTTT,CASSIGTEAFF
-,few,TRBJ1-1,TRBV19,TGTGCCAGTACCTGGGGGGGAACTGAAGCTTTCTTT,CASTWGGTEAFF
TRBD1,few,TRBJ1-2,TRBV30,TGTGCCTGGAGTGGAGCCAGGGGGCAGACCTTC,CAWSGARGQTF
-,-,TRBJ2-1,TRBV19,TGTGCCAGTAGTTCTAGCGCTAGCTCCTACAATGAGCAGTTCTTC,CASSSSASSYNEQFF
TRBD2,-,TRBJ2-6,TRBV28,TGTGCCAGCAGTTCCGGGACTAGCGGGAGTACTGGGGCCAACGTCCTGACTTTC,CASSSGTSGSTGANVLTF
-,few,TRBJ2-7,TRBV27,TGTGCCAGCAGTTCTCTCGGGACATTAGACGAGCAGTACTTC,CASSSLGTLDEQYF
-,medium-sized,TRBJ2-7,TRBV4-2,TGTGCCAGCAGCCAAGGCGGCTACGAGCAGTACTTC,CASSQGGYEQYF
-,-,TRBJ2-1,TRBV2,TGTGCCAGCAGTGGGCTCAATGAGCAGTTCTTC,CASSGLNEQFF
TRBD2,-,TRBJ2-1,TRBV11-2,TGTGCCAGCAGCTTGGGGGGGAGCGGGGGAGGTGAGCAGTTCTTC,CASSLGGSGGGEQFF
-,-,TRBJ2-7,TRBV11-3,TGTGCCAGCAGCCCGGGGACACAGGGTGGGACGTACGAGCAGTACTTC,CASSPGTQGGTYEQYF
-,-,TRBJ2-7,TRBV5-1,TGCGCCAGCAGCTTGGAAGCTAACTCCTACGAGCAGTACTTC,CASSLEANSYEQYF
-,few,TRBJ2-2,TRBV30,TGTGCCTGGAGTACGGGGATAGCGAACACCGGGGAGCTGTTTTTT,CAWSTGIANTGELFF
-,few,TRBJ1-2,TRBV19,TGTGCCAGTAGTATCTCCAGTTGGAGCCCCCTTGGCTACACCTTC,CASSISSWSPLGYTF
TRBD1,-,TRBJ2-7,TRBV19,TGTGCCAGTAGTGTACAGGGGGCCCCCTACGAGCAGTACTTC,CASSVQGAPYEQYF
TRBD1,-,TRBJ2-7,TRBV28,TGTGCCAGCATTCACAGGGGGCGAGTCTACGAGCAGTACTTC,CASIHRGRVYEQYF
TRBD2,-,TRBJ2-1,TRBV7-6,TGTGCCAGCAGCTTACTGGGACTAGCGGGATTCAATGAGCAGTTCTTC,CASSLLGLAGFNEQFF
TRBD2,-,TRBJ2-7,TRBV28,TGTGCCAGCAGTAGGGGACTAGCGGGCTTCTACGAGCAGTACTTC,CASSRGLAGFYEQYF
-,-,TRBJ1-1,TRBV19,TGTGCCAGTACCATCGGGATGAACACTGAAGCTTTCTTT,CASTIGMNTEAFF
TRBD1,-,TRBJ2-5,TRBV15,TGTGCCACCAGCAGACCTGGACAGGGCGCCCAAGAGACCCAGTACTTC,CATSRPGQGAQETQYF
TRBD1,-,TRBJ1-1,TRBV27,TGTGCCAGCAGTTCCCTGGGACAGAGGTATGCTTTCTTT,CASSSLGQRYAFF
TRBD2,-,TRBJ2-1,TRBV7-8,TGTGCCAGCAGCTTAGGGACTAGCGGTTACAATGAGCAGTTCTTC,CASSLGTSGYNEQFF
TRBD1,-,TRBJ1-1,TRBV5-6,TGTGCCAGCAGCAGGCGGGACAGGGGGTACACTGAAGCTTTCTTT,CASSRRDRGYTEAFF
TRBD2,-,TRBJ2-5,TRBV19,TGTGCCAGTAGTCTAGCGGGAGGGCCGGGGGAGCAGTACTTC,CASSLAGGPGEQYF
-,-,TRBJ2-2,TRBV6-5,TGTGCCAGCAGTTTGACCGGGAGCCCCGGGGAGCTGTTTTTT,CASSLTGSPGELFF
TRBD2,once,TRBJ2-1,TRBV7-8,TGTGCCAGCAGCCCCCGGGAGGGGAGGGCCTGGTACAATGAGCAGTTCTTC,CASSPREGRAWYNEQFF
TRBD1,-,TRBJ2-2,TRBV11-1,TGTGCCAGCAGCTATAGGACAGGCCCATACACCGGGGAGCTGTTTTTT,CASSYRTGPYTGELFF
TRBD1,once,TRBJ2-2,TRBV25-1,TGTGCCAGCATCCCGGGACAGGGAAACACCGGGGAGCTGTTTTTT,CASIPGQGNTGELFF
-,-,TRBJ2-5,TRBV7-8,TGTGCCAGCAGCTTATTTTCTACTCAAGAGACCCAGTACTTC,CASSLFSTQETQYF
-,once,TRBJ2-7,TRBV14,TGTGCCAGCAGCCAAGGACCCGGGGGAAGCGACTTTTCCTACGAGCAGTACTTC,CASSQGPGGSDFSYEQYF
-,-,TRBJ2-7,TRBV28,TGTGCCAGCAGTTCCCGAGAGGAGGGGCACGAGCAGTACTTC,CASSSREEGHEQYF
TRBD2,-,TRBJ2-2,TRBV28,TGTGCCAGCAGTTGGGGGGTAGCGGGAGGGCCCGCCTCGGGGACCGGGGAGCTGTTTTTT,CASSWGVAGGPASGTGELFF
TRBD2,-,TRBJ2-7,TRBV6-6,TGTGCCAGCAGCCCCAGCCCCCCGGGGGGCTCCTACGAGCAGTACTTC,CASSPSPPGGSYEQYF